This TCR beta chain was obtained from a study of CD8 T cells in ankylosing spondylitis. TCRdb re-derived calls from the 5' RACE reads in MiXCR, one entry per CDR3 protein. The sample comprises about 240,000 distinct CDR3 sequences, about 10% of which are singletons, and 6% to 8% rests with the top ten. Trimming at V came to 3 bases and at J to 7 bases, leaving 9 bases not matched to a gene. Germline-derived CDR1 and CDR2 are MGHRA and YSYEKL. This CDR3 is built from 16 residues. This chain joins TRBV4-1 and TRBJ2-1; TRBD2 matches 10 bases. This TCR came from a male donor with ankylosing spondylitis or in good health (not recorded which). The specimen was blood, either unsorted or a sorted T cell fraction (not recorded which). CDR3 nucleotide sequence: TGCGCCAGCAGCCAGACCGGGACTAGCGTGGGGAATGAGCAGTTCTTC. Protein: CASSQTGTSVGNEQFF.